This is a list of T cell receptor beta chains from one sample in a study of T-cell memory formation after mild COVID-19. TCRdb passed the 5' RACE reads through MiXCR, listing each CDR3 protein once. The sample shows about 30,000 distinct CDR3 sequences, approximately 12% of them seen only once. Material: PBMCs or a T cell subset sorted from them (not recorded which). These receptors came from an adult woman who had mild COVID-19 (a few samples of this study predate the infection). Cell type and time point are not known. The CDR3 runs from the conserved cysteine through the conserved F or W. D genes are given only for firm matches. Only part of the rows carry a size: once, few, many, or a class if the clone is expanded.

CDR3aa	CDR3nt	abundance	d_gene	v_gene	j_gene
CASSLVSGVTDTQYF	TGTGCCAGCAGCTTAGTTTCGGGAGTTACAGATACGCAGTATTTT	.	.	TRBV7-3	TRBJ2-3
CASSLMTGTGFNEQFF	TGTGCCAGCAGCCTCATGACCGGGACAGGGTTCAATGAGCAGTTCTTC	many	TRBD1	TRBV7-3	TRBJ2-1
CASSYSKELASSTQYF	TGTGCCAGCAGTTACTCGAAGGAACTCGCCTCTAGTACGCAGTATTTT	many	.	TRBV6-5	TRBJ2-3
CAWRNGGGSNEKLFF	TGTGCCTGGAGGAATGGAGGGGGCTCTAATGAAAAACTGTTTTTT	many	TRBD1	TRBV30	TRBJ1-4
CASTMTASSYGYTF	TGTGCCAGCACCATGACAGCCTCGTCCTATGGCTACACCTTC	medium-sized	.	TRBV2	TRBJ1-2
CASSRDRLFF	TGTGCCAGCAGCCGGGACCGTCTATTCTTC	many	.	TRBV3-1	TRBJ2-1
CASSLPSQETQYF	TGTGCCAGCAGCTTACCCAGTCAAGAGACCCAGTACTTC	many	.	TRBV5-4	TRBJ2-5
CSVGSGTNTEAFF	TGCAGCGTTGGTTCGGGGACAAACACTGAAGCTTTCTTT	many	.	TRBV29-1	TRBJ1-1
CASSSLAGELTDTQYF	TGTGCCAGCAGCTCTTTGGCGGGAGAGCTCACAGATACGCAGTATTTT	.	TRBD2	TRBV11-3	TRBJ2-3
CASNRLESSTDTQYF	TGTGCCAGCAATCGACTAGAATCCAGCACAGATACGCAGTATTTT	many	.	TRBV6-2/TRBV6-3	TRBJ2-3
CAWSVRRNQPQHF	TGTGCCTGGAGTGTACGGCGCAATCAGCCCCAGCATTTT	.	.	TRBV30	TRBJ1-5
CASSLDGLDTEAFF	TGTGCCAGCAGCTTAGATGGTTTGGACACTGAAGCTTTCTTT	many	.	TRBV7-9	TRBJ1-1
CASSQSGTSLNNEQFF	TGCGCCAGCAGCCAGTCCGGGACTAGCCTGAACAATGAGCAGTTCTTC	many	TRBD2	TRBV4-1	TRBJ2-1